These T cell receptor beta chains were read from a single sample in a study of blood T cell repertoires in COVID-19. Sequencing used immunoSEQ multiplex PCR; TCRdb keeps in-frame clones, though not all of them. Of about 200,000 clones in the sample, roughly 82% were seen once. The sample comprised peripheral blood. The receptor set was obtained from a human donor in a cohort sampled during active COVID-19. Both conserved end residues are part of each CDR3. The D gene is left open where the match is weak. Clone size is stated in some rows and not others, as once, few, many or a class when expanded.

NA	TRBV7-9	few	17	TRBJ2-5	CASSLSWGGISGETQYF	TGTGCCAGCAGCTTAAGCTGGGGCGGGATTAGCGGTGAGACCCAGTACTTC
TRBD1	TRBV5-8	NA	16	TRBJ1-5	CASSQGQGISNQPQHF	TGTGCCAGCAGCCAAGGACAGGGGATTAGCAATCAGCCCCAGCATTTT
NA	TRBV29-1	NA	14	TRBJ1-3	CSVEPGSGGNTIYF	TGCAGCGTGGAACCTGGGTCAGGTGGAAACACCATATATTTT
NA	TRBV18	once	16	TRBJ2-1	CASSPRRTGLYNEQFF	TGTGCCAGCTCCCCCCGACGTACAGGGCTTTACAATGAGCAGTTCTTC
NA	TRBV21-1	NA	14	TRBJ2-7	CASSKKGGEAGVHF	TGTGCCAGCAGCAAAAAGGGGGGGGAAGCGGGAGTCCACTTC
NA	TRBV5-1	NA	13	TRBJ1-6	CASRFPGNSPLHF	TGCGCCAGCAGGTTTCCGGGAAACTCACCCCTCCACTTT
TRBD1	TRBV2	NA	15	TRBJ1-2	CASSATGGAHYGYTF	TGTGCCAGCAGCGCTACAGGGGGAGCCCACTATGGCTACACCTTC
TRBD2	TRBV5-1	NA	16	TRBJ2-1	CASRDVDSGNYNEQFF	TGCGCCAGCAGAGACGTCGATAGCGGGAACTACAATGAGCAGTTCTTC
NA	TRBV5-4	NA	13	TRBJ2-5	CASHRGGQETQYF	TGTGCCAGCCACCGGGGAGGACAAGAGACCCAGTACTTC
NA	TRBV6-4	NA	10	TRBJ2-7	CASTKPEPYF	TGTGCCAGCACCAAGCCCGAACCGTACTTC
NA	TRBV11-3	NA	16	TRBJ2-4	CASSLGGRGAKNIQYF	TGTGCCAGCAGCTTAGGGGGGCGCGGGGCCAAAAACATTCAGTACTTC
TRBD2	TRBV11-3	few	15	TRBJ2-1	CASSSSRLAGSEQFF	TGTGCCAGCAGCTCCTCCAGACTAGCGGGAAGCGAGCAGTTCTTC
NA	TRBV7-9	NA	16	TRBJ1-5	CASSLSRSGSNQPQHF	TGTGCCAGCAGCTTGTCGAGGTCGGGTAGCAATCAGCCCCAGCATTTT
NA	TRBV24-1	NA	14	TRBJ2-1	CATSDLSGDNEQFF	TGTGCCACCAGTGATTTATCCGGAGACAATGAGCAGTTCTTC
NA	TRBV25-1	once	13	TRBJ2-5	CASSEGGRGTQYF	TGTGCCAGCAGTGAAGGAGGGAGAGGGACCCAGTACTTC
NA	TRBV21-1	NA	17	TRBJ2-3	CASSQHTRSIGTDTQYF	TGTGCCAGCAGTCAACATACGAGGTCGATCGGCACAGATACGCAGTATTTT
TRBD2	TRBV11-2	NA	16	TRBJ2-2	CASSSGTSVKTGELFF	TGTGCCAGCAGCTCGGGGACTAGCGTGAAAACCGGGGAGCTGTTTTTT
TRBD1	TRBV4-1	NA	18	TRBJ2-6	CASSRGDRGRKGANVLTF	TGCGCCAGCAGCCGGGGGGACAGGGGGCGAAAAGGGGCCAACGTCCTGACTTTC
TRBD1	TRBV18	NA	15	TRBJ1-5	CASSPGTGKNQPQHF	TGTGCCAGCTCACCGGGGACAGGCAAAAATCAGCCCCAGCATTTT
NA	TRBV7-8	NA	14	TRBJ2-7	CASSLAQGIDEQYF	TGTGCCAGCAGCCTGGCCCAGGGAATCGACGAGCAGTACTTC
TRBD2	TRBV5-1	NA	19	TRBJ2-2	CASSLGPRTSGMWTGELFF	TGCGCCAGCAGCTTGGGACCTCGGACTAGCGGGATGTGGACCGGGGAGCTGTTTTTT
TRBD2	TRBV5-1	many	15	TRBJ2-1	CASSHGTNYYNEQFF	TGCGCCAGCAGCCATGGGACTAACTACTACAATGAGCAGTTCTTC
TRBD2	TRBV11-2	NA	15	TRBJ2-5	CASSLWAPGGETQYF	TGTGCCAGCAGCTTGTGGGCTCCGGGAGGGGAGACCCAGTACTTC
NA	TRBV11-1	few	13	TRBJ2-2	CASSLGSTGELFF	TGTGCCAGCAGCTTAGGGAGCACCGGGGAGCTGTTTTTT
NA	TRBV10-3	NA	14	TRBJ2-7	CASQRGGLTYEQYF	TGTGCCTCCCAGCGCGGCGGACTGACCTACGAGCAGTACTTC
NA	TRBV6-6	NA	12	TRBJ2-1	CASNNRGFEQFF	TGTGCCAGCAACAACCGAGGTTTTGAGCAGTTCTTC
TRBD1	TRBV6-5	NA	14	TRBJ1-2	CASSGQATNYGYTF	TGTGCCAGCAGCGGACAGGCGACTAACTATGGCTACACCTTC
NA	TRBV5-1	NA	15	TRBJ2-3	CASSLRGLSTDTQYF	TGCGCCAGCAGCTTGAGGGGGTTGAGCACAGATACGCAGTATTTT
NA	TRBV6-2/TRBV6-3	NA	15	TRBJ2-5	CASSYSFQNKETQYF	TGTGCCAGCAGTTACTCATTCCAGAACAAAGAGACCCAGTACTTC
NA	TRBV3-1/TRBV3-2	NA	13	TRBJ1-5	CASSQGRDSPQHF	TGTGCCAGCAGCCAGGGGCGCGACTCGCCCCAGCATTTT
TRBD2	TRBV19	NA	17	TRBJ2-2	CASSIPLAGGFTGELFF	TGTGCCAGTAGTATCCCACTAGCGGGAGGTTTCACCGGGGAGCTGTTTTTT
NA	TRBV5-6	few	15	TRBJ1-1	CASNPGGGRNTEAFF	TGTGCCAGCAACCCGGGAGGGGGGCGAAACACTGAAGCTTTCTTT
NA	TRBV5-1	NA	15	TRBJ2-7	CASSLTGQSNYEQYF	TGCGCCAGCAGCTTGACCGGACAGTCTAACTACGAGCAGTACTTC
NA	TRBV30	NA	15	TRBJ2-3	CAWSSIASRPDTQYF	TGTGCCTGGAGCAGTATAGCATCCCGCCCAGATACGCAGTATTTT
NA	TRBV10-3	NA	12	TRBJ1-5	CAISAGKQPQHF	TGTGCCATCTCGGCAGGGAAGCAGCCCCAGCATTTT
NA	TRBV5-4	NA	14	TRBJ1-4	CASSTGQLNEKLFF	TGTGCCAGCAGCACCGGACAGCTTAATGAAAAACTGTTTTTT
TRBD1	TRBV2	NA	19	TRBJ2-6	CASSERGGRGNSGANVLTF	TGTGCCAGCAGTGAACGGGGTGGCAGGGGGAACTCTGGGGCCAACGTCCTGACTTTC
NA	TRBV3-1/TRBV3-2	NA	15	TRBJ2-1	CASSPLARTMDEQFF	TGTGCCAGCAGCCCCCTAGCGCGGACAATGGATGAGCAGTTCTTC
NA	TRBV6-5	NA	13	TRBJ2-7	CASREPGTYEQYF	TGTGCCAGCCGGGAGCCTGGGACCTACGAGCAGTACTTC
TRBD1	TRBV7-8	NA	14	TRBJ1-5	CASSTWDRDQPQHF	TGTGCCAGCAGCACATGGGACAGGGATCAGCCCCAGCATTTT
TRBD1	TRBV28	NA	12	TRBJ2-7	CASRGTVYEQYF	TGTGCCAGCCGTGGGACAGTCTACGAGCAGTACTTC
TRBD1	TRBV27	NA	16	TRBJ2-7	CASSSPPGQGPYEQYF	TGTGCCAGCAGCTCCCCGCCGGGACAGGGCCCCTACGAGCAGTACTTC
NA	TRBV3-1/TRBV3-2	NA	15	TRBJ1-4	CASSQLRGRNEKLFF	TGTGCCAGCAGCCAGCTACGGGGGAGGAATGAAAAACTGTTTTTT
NA	TRBV28	few	16	TRBJ1-2	CASSYHDGDTRYGYTF	TGTGCCAGCAGTTACCACGACGGGGACACCCGCTATGGCTACACCTTC
TRBD2	TRBV5-1	NA	17	TRBJ2-1	CASSLGGLVKGKNEQFF	TGCGCCAGCAGCTTGGGGGGACTAGTTAAGGGTAAGAATGAGCAGTTCTTC
NA	TRBV18	NA	16	TRBJ2-2	CASSPPNSGHTGELFF	TGTGCCAGCTCACCACCTAATAGCGGACACACCGGGGAGCTGTTTTTT
TRBD1	TRBV28	NA	15	TRBJ2-1	CASSLGTGAYNEQFF	TGTGCCAGCAGTTTGGGGACAGGGGCCTACAATGAGCAGTTCTTC
TRBD1	TRBV18	NA	14	TRBJ1-1	CASSRNQGGAEAFF	TGTGCCAGCTCCCGCAACCAGGGGGGTGCTGAAGCTTTCTTT